The 24 T cell receptor beta chains below come from one sample, sequenced in a study of beta chain features in type 1 diabetes. The sequenced template was cDNA made from the entire isolated RNA. Some clones are missing from TCRdb's copy, which holds only in-frame ones; the method was immunoSEQ multiplex PCR. Of more than 120,000 clones in the sample, 8.5% to 12% are singletons; the top ten hold around 1.4%. Sequenced: naive CD4+ T cells from blood. Source of these receptors: a man aged 18 to 29 in good health.

The chain joins TRBV19 to TRBJ1-4; 8 bases map to TRBD1. CDR1 and CDR2 (germline): LNHDA, SQIVND (reference sequence). The J segment lost 15 bases and the V segment lost 5 bases, leaving 14 bases of the junction unmatched. This CDR3 is built from 14 residues. The CDR3 protein is CASSVPGQDRTLFF. Written as DNA, the CDR3 is TGTGCCAGTAGTGTCCCGGGACAGGACAGGACGTTGTTTTTT.

The chain recombines TRBV18 with TRBJ2-7, with TRBD2 matching over 15 bases. Losses at the gene ends were 3 bases for V and 2 bases for J; bases not matched to a gene: 2. Germline lookup yields CDR1 KGHSH and CDR2 LQKENI. This CDR3 is 16 amino acids long. This chain's CDR3 is CASSPGLAGGTYEQYF. The CDR3 coding sequence is TGTGCCAGCTCACCGGGACTAGCGGGGGGAACCTACGAGCAGTACTTC.

This clone was detected a few times. The chain links TRBV30 to TRBJ2-2; 7 bases are a match to TRBD1. Germline CDR1 is GTSNPN and CDR2 is SVGIG (reference sequence). The CDR3 covers 13 residues. The trim removed 0 bases at V and 7 bases at J, leaving 2 bases unmatched. This CDR3 reads CAWSVGGIGELFF. CDR3 DNA: TGTGCCTGGAGTGTAGGGGGCATCGGGGAGCTGTTTTTT.

The V and J genes are TRBV6-6 and TRBJ1-3; 10 nucleotides agree with TRBD1. The CDR3 contains 15 residues. CDR1 MNHNY and CDR2 SVGAGI come from the germline V gene (reference sequence). J was trimmed by 2 bases and V by 4 bases; bases with no gene match: 2. CDR3 sequence (DNA): TGTGCCAGCAGTTTAGGACAGGGGGCTGGAAACACCATATATTTT. Translating gives CASSLGQGAGNTIYF.

The rearrangement links TRBV5-5 to TRBJ2-1; D possibly corresponds to TRBD1 (6 bases). V was pared by 4 bases and J by 2 bases, with 16 bases between. The CDR3 is 16 residues long. In germline, CDR1 is SGHKS, CDR2 YYEKEE (reference sequence). The CDR3, as DNA: TGTGCCAGCAGCCACAGGGTTCCGACCGCCTACAATGAGCAGTTCTTC. Protein sequence: CASSHRVPTAYNEQFF.

Ten or more counts support this clone. The J gene is TRBJ2-7, the V gene TRBV7-2; TRBD1 aligns across 11 bases. The V gene end was trimmed by 6 bases and the J gene end by 7 bases; junction bases not matched to a gene: 5. The germline CDR1 and CDR2 sequences are SGHTA and FQGNSA. The CDR3 has 13 residues. CDR3 sequence: CASRRTGGGEQYF. CDR3 bases: TGTGCCAGCAGAAGGACAGGGGGCGGGGAGCAGTACTTC.

The gene calls are TRBV29-1 and TRBJ2-5; 8 bases are a match to TRBD2. The J call may be incorrect, as the DNA end agrees better with TRBJ2-7. The CDR3 length is 13 residues. Germline values: CDR1 SQVTM, CDR2 ANQGSEA. CDR3 sequence: CSAWAGGRDEQYF. The CDR3 bases are TGCAGCGCGTGGGCGGGGGGCCGGGACGAGCAGTACTTC.

The chain carries TRBV5-1 and TRBJ2-3; D is uncertain. Trimming shortened V by 0 bases and J by 2 bases, and 10 bases separated the two germline ends. The CDR3 contains 15 residues. Germline-derived CDR1 and CDR2 are SGHRS and YFSETQ. This chain's CDR3 is CASSLELTPTDTQYF. The CDR3 DNA follows: TGCGCCAGCAGCTTGGAACTAACCCCCACAGATACGCAGTATTTT. Full variable domain (outside the CDR3, taken from reference TRBV5-1 and TRBJ2-3): KAGVTQTPRYLIKTRGQQVTLSCSPISGHRSVSWYQQTPGQGLQFLFEYFSETQRNKGNFPGRFSGRQFSNSRSEMNVSTLELGDSALYLCASSLELTPTDTQYFGPGTRLTVL.

This clone has more than one count but fewer than ten. This sequence joins TRBV6-5 and TRBJ2-7, with a possible D match to TRBD1 (5 bases). V was trimmed by 8 bases and J by 2 bases, leaving 16 bases between them. The CDR3 is made up of 14 amino acids. Germline-derived CDR1 and CDR2 are MNHEY and SVGAGI. CDR3 nucleotide sequence: TGTGCCAGCCTTAGGACACGGAACACCTACGAGCAGTACTTC. Translated, it gives CASLRTRNTYEQYF.

This clone was observed a few times. The chain recombines TRBV6-5 with TRBJ2-1; D might be TRBD2 (5 bases). Trimming removed 7 bases at V and 7 bases at J, with 8 bases between. CDR1 is MNHEY and CDR2 is SVGAGI in the germline V gene. The length of the CDR3 is 11 residues. DNA for the CDR3: TGTGCCAGCAATAGAGGGAATGAGCAGTTCTTC. It specifies CASNRGNEQFF.

In its sample, this clone was seen a few times. This rearrangement joins TRBV25-1 to TRBJ2-5; 9 nucleotides align to TRBD2. CDR1 and CDR2 from the germline V gene are MGHDK and SYGVNS. There are 13 residues in the CDR3. V was pared by 5 bases and J by 5 bases, with 3 bases of the junction left unmatched. For the CDR3, the DNA is TGTGCCAGCAGTATGGCGGGGGGGGAGACCCAGTACTTC. Translation: CASSMAGGETQYF.

This clone showed up many times. V usage is TRBV6-5 and J usage is TRBJ2-7, with TRBD1 matching over 7 bases. The CDR3 has 12 amino acids. V was pared by 10 bases and J by 1 base, with 4 bases of the junction left unmatched. Germline values: CDR1 MNHEY, CDR2 SVGAGI. The chain's CDR3 is CATGDRSYEQYF. The CDR3 DNA sequence: TGTGCCACCGGGGACAGATCCTACGAGCAGTACTTC.

This clone showed up just a few times. The gene calls are TRBV19 and TRBJ1-5; 12 nucleotides agree with TRBD1. CDR1 LNHDA and CDR2 SQIVND come from the germline V gene (reference sequence). This CDR3 spans 16 amino acids. The trim removed 5 bases at V and 7 bases at J, leaving 9 bases unmatched. CDR3 DNA: TGTGCCAGTAGTCCCGGGACAGGGGGCTCGGGGCAGCCCCAGCATTTT. The encoded protein is CASSPGTGGSGQPQHF.

This clone turned up a few times. J is TRBJ1-5 and V is TRBV2; tentatively, D is TRBD1 (5 bases). CDR1 is SNHLY and CDR2 is FYNNEI in the germline V gene. This CDR3 comprises 15 residues. V was trimmed by 2 bases and J by 1 base, leaving 9 bases between them. CDR3 sequence: CASSEQGLSNQPQHF. CDR3 coding DNA: TGTGCCAGCAGTGAACAGGGTTTGAGCAATCAGCCCCAGCATTTT.

The J gene is TRBJ2-3, the V gene TRBV6-6; 10 bases are a match to TRBD2. CDR3 size: 15 residues. Germline CDR1 and CDR2: MNHNY and SVGAGI (reference sequence). The trim removed 6 bases at V and 6 bases at J, leaving 9 bases unmatched. The CDR3 sequence is CASSDPAGGPDTQYF. DNA of the CDR3: TGTGCCAGCAGCGACCCAGCGGGGGGGCCCGATACGCAGTATTTT.

V gene TRBV27 combines with J gene TRBJ1-5, with D possibly TRBD1 on 6 matching bases. The germline V gene has CDR1 MNHEY and CDR2 SMNVEV (reference sequence). CDR3 length equals 15 residues. The V and J ends lost 6 bases and 3 bases respectively, with 15 bases between them. The CDR3 nucleotides are TGTGCCAGCAGCCGCGTGGCAGGGGTCAATCAGCCCCAGCATTTT. Its translation is CASSRVAGVNQPQHF.

The chain has TRBV14 and TRBJ2-5, with D unclear. V was shortened by 4 bases and J by 3 bases, with 9 bases between the two germline ends. This CDR3 comprises 13 residues. Germline V gene sequence: CDR1 SGHDN, CDR2 FVKESK. CDR3 sequence reads: CASSLLAEETQYF. The CDR3 DNA reads as TGTGCCAGCAGCCTTCTTGCGGAAGAGACCCAGTACTTC.

This clone was counted a few times. The J gene is TRBJ1-6, the V gene TRBV10-3; D possibly corresponds to TRBD1 (5 bases). Germline CDR1 ENHRY, CDR2 SYGVKD. The CDR3 consists of 13 residues. The V and J ends lost 8 bases and 7 bases respectively, with 12 bases between them. CDR3 nucleotide sequence: TGTGCCATCCGTTCCCAGGGAAATTCACCCCTCCACTTT. Its protein product is CAIRSQGNSPLHF.

The chain employs TRBV30 and TRBJ1-2, with TRBD1 matching 7 bases. Germline V gene sequence: CDR1 GTSNPN, CDR2 SVGIG (reference sequence). There are 14 residues in the CDR3. The junction had 8 bases not matched to a gene; V was cut back by 0 bases and J by 7 bases. As DNA, the CDR3 is TGTGCCTGGAGTGTACAGGGGCTTAGTCGTGGCTACACCTTC. As protein: CAWSVQGLSRGYTF.

The rearrangement joins TRBV7-8 to TRBJ2-7; D remains ambiguous. V lost 1 base and J lost 3, with 10 bases in between. CDR3 length equals 14 residues. CDR1 is SGHVS and CDR2 is FQNEAQ in the germline V gene. The CDR3 nucleotides are TGTGCCAGCAGCTTAGGAATCGAGAGCTACGAGCAGTACTTC. Translation gives CASSLGIESYEQYF.

The CDR3 DNA is TGTGCCAGCAGCTTAGCCAGGGACAGGTACGAGCAGTACTTC. Its protein product is CASSLARDRYEQYF. This chain joins TRBV7-8 and TRBJ2-7; 8 bases map to TRBD1. V shed 0 bases, J shed 4 bases, and the junction held 2 bases outside the gene matches. This CDR3 has 14 residues. The germline CDR1 and CDR2 sequences are SGHVS and FQNEAQ.

The V and J genes are TRBV7-2 and TRBJ1-5; 7 bases agree with TRBD1. Losses at the gene ends were 1 base for V and 0 bases for J; bases not matched to a gene: 3. CDR1 is SGHTA and CDR2 is FQGNSA in the germline V gene. CDR3 size: 16 residues. The CDR3 loop reads CASSLVAGGSNQPQHF. In DNA, the CDR3 is TGTGCCAGCAGCTTAGTCGCAGGGGGTAGCAATCAGCCCCAGCATTTT.

The genes are TRBV7-8 and TRBJ1-2; D is uncertain. Germline-derived CDR1 and CDR2 are SGHVS and FQNEAQ. Trimming removed 5 bases from V and 0 bases from J, with 13 bases in between. This CDR3 region has 15 residues. Here the CDR3 DNA reads TGTGCCAGCAGCCCCTACGGGAGAACTAACTATGGCTACACCTTC. Its protein is CASSPYGRTNYGYTF.

This chain connects TRBV2 to TRBJ1-4; 8 nucleotides match TRBD1. CDR1 and CDR2 (germline): SNHLY, FYNNEI. The CDR3 has 14 amino acids. V was clipped by 7 bases and J by 7 bases; unmatched bases: 8. The CDR3 DNA reads TGTGCCAGCATCTCGGACAGGGCCGGTGAAAAACTGTTTTTT. This translates into CASISDRAGEKLFF.